This record covers a single T cell receptor beta chain. The germline V gene encodes CDR1 SGHDT and CDR2 YYEEEE. V lost 2 bases and J 5 bases, leaving 11 bases between the germline ends. CDR3 size: 14 residues. Sequencing was performed with immunoSEQ multiplex PCR; in TCRdb, only in-frame clones are kept and a portion is missing. The table shows 1,500 to 2,000 clones, with 82% occurring only once. The sample belongs to a study of chemoradiotherapy in HPV16-positive cancers. The sequencing here drew on tumor tissue, taken from a patient who underwent chemoradiotherapy. The sequence came from a human donor with HPV-associated anogenital cancer. The rearrangement links TRBV5-6 to TRBJ1-5; tentatively, D is TRBD1 (5 bases). Here the CDR3 reads CASSFQGDYQPQHF. In nucleotides, the CDR3 is TGTGCCAGCAGCTTTCAAGGGGATTATCAGCCCCAGCATTTT.